The 7 T cell receptor beta chains in this list originate from one sample, sequenced in a study of PD-L1 blockade in urothelial cancer. The time point denotes: peripheral blood 6 weeks after treatment start. Produced via immunoSEQ multiplex PCR; TCRdb's table is partial and in-frame only. The sample has around 50,000 clones; around 82% are singletons. The input for sequencing was PBMCs, taken around atezolizumab (anti-PD-L1) treatment. These TCRs come from a man aged 45-60 years with urothelial cancer.

This chain connects TRBV10-3 to TRBJ1-1; D might be TRBD1 (6 bases). The CDR3 sequence is 13 residues long. Trimming took off 6 bases at V and 2 bases at J, with 10 bases between the two ends. Germline values: CDR1 ENHRY, CDR2 SYGVKD. The CDR3 sequence is CAIRGRGNTEAFF. CDR3 DNA sequence: TGTGCCATCAGGGGCAGGGGTAACACTGAAGCTTTCTTT.

V usage is TRBV11-2 and J usage is TRBJ2-1, with TRBD1 identical over 10 bases. The V gene's germline CDR1 is SGHAT and CDR2 FQNNGV. The CDR3 sequence is 17 residues long. Trimming took 6 bases from V and 7 from J; bases not matched to a gene: 15. The CDR3 here is CASRASPGTGVVNEQFF. CDR3 bases: TGTGCCAGCAGAGCTTCACCCGGGACAGGGGTGGTTAATGAGCAGTTCTTC.

The V gene is TRBV29-1, the J gene TRBJ2-1; TRBD2 aligns across 13 bases. This CDR3 has 13 residues. V trimming: 5 bases; J trimming: 7 bases; junction bases outside the gene matches: 2. Germline V gene data show CDR1 as SQVTM and CDR2 as ANQGSEA. CDR3 loop: CSVRLAGGNEQFF. For the CDR3, the DNA is TGCAGCGTTCGACTAGCGGGAGGTAATGAGCAGTTCTTC.

The chain carries TRBV2 and TRBJ2-7; perhaps TRBD1 as D (6 bases). The CDR3 is made up of 12 amino acids. Germline loops: CDR1 SNHLY, CDR2 FYNNEI. V was trimmed by 7 bases and J by 5 bases, leaving 12 bases between them. The CDR3, as DNA: TGTGCCAGCAAGGGTAACAGGGACGAGCAGTACTTC. Amino acids: CASKGNRDEQYF.

The chain combines TRBV11-3 with TRBJ2-1; 15 nucleotides line up with TRBD2. The V gene's germline CDR1 is SGHNT and CDR2 YENEEA. With 3 bases clipped from V and 7 bases from J, the junction kept 4 bases outside the gene matches. The CDR3 loop spans 16 amino acids. The CDR3 region has the DNA TGTGCCAGCAGCTTGGGACTAGCGGGAGGTGAGAATGAGCAGTTCTTC. This encodes CASSLGLAGGENEQFF. Full variable domain (outside the CDR3, taken from reference TRBV11-3 and TRBJ2-1): EAGVVQSPRYKIIEKKQPVAFWCNPISGHNTLYWYLQNLGQGPELLIRYENEEAVDDSQLPKDRFSAERLKGVDSTLKIQPAELGDSAVYLCASSLGLAGGENEQFFGPGTRLTVL.

The chain uses TRBV19 and TRBJ2-1; possible D gene TRBD2, 6 bases. The germline V gene encodes CDR1 LNHDA and CDR2 SQIVND (reference sequence). V was trimmed by 8 bases and J by 0 bases, leaving 14 bases between them. The CDR3 contains 15 residues. The DNA of the CDR3 is TGTGCCAGTGAACTCGACGGGAGCTCCTACAATGAGCAGTTCTTC. Its protein product is CASELDGSSYNEQFF.

The gene calls are TRBV5-4 and TRBJ2-7; D might be TRBD2 (6 bases). Germline CDR1 is SGHNT and CDR2 is YYREEE (reference sequence). The V and J ends lost 5 bases and 2 bases respectively, with 17 bases between them. The CDR3 contains 15 residues. This CDR3 is CASSFPQEGPYEQYF. Here the CDR3 DNA reads TGTGCCAGCAGTTTCCCACAGGAGGGTCCCTACGAGCAGTACTTC.